A single sample is the source of the 20 T cell receptor beta chains below, sequenced in a study of blood T cell repertoires in COVID-19. The data were produced by immunoSEQ multiplex PCR, yet TCRdb's version contains in-frame clones alone and is incomplete. This sample carries under 400,000 clones, about 87% of them seen once, and the ten largest clones take roughly 1.9%. The material sequenced was PBMCs or T cells enriched from blood (not recorded which). The receptors were gathered from a man in his forties in a cohort exposed to, infected with or recovered from COVID-19 (not recorded which).

The chain employs TRBV30 and TRBJ1-2; weak D call: TRBD1 (5 bases). Germline V gene lookup returns CDR1 GTSNPN and CDR2 SVGIG (reference sequence). Trimming removed 1 base from V and 8 bases from J, with 17 bases in between. CDR3 length: 14 residues. CDR3 sequence: CAWSGGTGAGGYTF. In nucleotides, the CDR3 is TGTGCCTGGAGTGGGGGGACTGGGGCGGGAGGCTACACCTTC.

The V gene is TRBV7-3, the J gene TRBJ1-1, with 8 bases fitting TRBD1. The germline V gene encodes CDR1 SGHTA and CDR2 FQGTGA. Unmatched junction bases numbered 3, after V lost 4 bases and J lost 5 bases. There are 13 residues in the CDR3. CDR3 amino acids: CASSSYRGTEAFF. The CDR3 coding sequence is TGTGCCAGCAGCTCCTACAGGGGGACTGAAGCTTTCTTT.

V usage is TRBV18 and J usage is TRBJ2-6; 8 positions agree with TRBD1. The CDR3 has 18 amino acids. The V gene end was trimmed by 3 bases and the J gene end by 2 bases; junction bases not matched to a gene: 9. CDR1 and CDR2 (germline): KGHSH, LQKENI. CDR3 nucleotide sequence: TGTGCCAGCTCACCTGTCCCGGGACAGGATACTGGGGCCAACGTCCTGACTTTC. Translation: CASSPVPGQDTGANVLTF.

V usage is TRBV9 and J usage is TRBJ1-4; the match to TRBD1 covers 7 bases. With V trimmed by 4 bases and J by 4 bases, 4 bases remained unmatched. The CDR3 extends over 14 amino acids. Per the germline V gene, CDR1 is SGDLS and CDR2 is YYNGEE. The CDR3 sequence is CASSPGQINEKLFF. Here the CDR3 DNA reads TGTGCCAGCAGCCCGGGACAGATTAATGAAAAACTGTTTTTT. The full variable domain, in which reference TRBV9 and TRBJ1-4 provide the parts outside the CDR3, is DSGVTQTPKHLITATGQRVTLRCSPRSGDLSVYWYQQSLDQGLQFLIQYYNGEERAKGNILERFSAQQFPDLHSELNLSSLELGDSALYFCASSPGQINEKLFFGSGTQLSVL.

V is TRBV30 and J is TRBJ2-1, with 14 bases lining up with TRBD2. With V trimmed by 5 bases and J by 9 bases, 3 bases remained unmatched. The CDR3 sequence is 13 residues long. From germline, CDR1 is GTSNPN and CDR2 SVGIG (reference sequence). The CDR3 spells CAWWGLAGVEQFF. CDR3 sequence (DNA): TGTGCCTGGTGGGGACTAGCGGGAGTTGAGCAGTTCTTC.

The chain has TRBV7-8 and TRBJ1-1; D is ambiguous. This CDR3 contains 13 residues. With 3 bases removed from V and 4 bases from J, the gap between germline ends came to 9 bases. Germline loops: CDR1 SGHVS, CDR2 FQNEAQ. The CDR3 nucleotides are TGTGCCAGCAGCTTCCATGAGGCCACTGAAGCTTTCTTT. Protein sequence: CASSFHEATEAFF.

V and J are TRBV23-1 and TRBJ2-7, with TRBD2 as a possible D gene (5 bases). TRBV23-1 is recorded as an ORF, its role being uncertain. There are 13 residues in the CDR3. Trimming pared 3 bases from V and 6 bases from J, leaving 12 bases between. CDR3 in amino acids: CASSHPRGREQYF. CDR3 nucleotide sequence: TGCGCCAGCAGTCATCCCCGCGGGCGCGAGCAGTACTTC.

This clone occurred once. The chain has TRBV7-9 and TRBJ2-7, with 8 positions matching TRBD1. The V segment lost 6 bases and the J segment 7 bases; nucleotides outside the gene matches: 8. Germline V gives CDR1 SEHNR, CDR2 FQNEAQ (reference sequence). The length of the CDR3 is 13 residues. The DNA of the CDR3 is TGTGCCAGCAGTACCCAGGGGGCTTGGGAGCAGTACTTC. Translation: CASSTQGAWEQYF.

This clone is a singleton in its sample. The V call is TRBV5-1, the J call TRBJ2-1, with a weak D call TRBD2 (5 bases). The CDR3 extends over 14 amino acids. Germline lookup yields CDR1 SGHRS and CDR2 YFSETQ. V lost 0 bases and J lost 7, with 11 bases in between. This CDR3 reads CASSLGGRRNEQFF. The CDR3 nucleotides read TGCGCCAGCAGCTTGGGAGGGCGGAGGAATGAGCAGTTCTTC.

The chain recombines TRBV18 with TRBJ1-1; 12 nucleotides agree with TRBD1. The germline V gene encodes CDR1 KGHSH and CDR2 LQKENI. CDR3 length: 16 amino acids. V shed 3 bases, J shed 5 bases, and the junction held 7 bases outside the gene matches. CDR3 in amino acids: CASSPGTGGGGTEAFF. Written as DNA, the CDR3 is TGTGCCAGCTCACCCGGGACAGGGGGCGGAGGAACTGAAGCTTTCTTT.

CDR3 sequence: CATPGGAHNYGYTF. The CDR3 DNA follows: TGTGCCACGCCGGGAGGGGCACACAACTATGGCTACACCTTC. The chain uses TRBV7-9 and TRBJ1-2; maybe TRBD1 (5 bases). The CDR3 runs to 14 residues. Germline CDR1 and CDR2: SEHNR and FQNEAQ (reference sequence). Trimming cost V 10 bases and J 2 bases, with 17 bases left between them.

The chain has TRBV27 and TRBJ1-2; 7 nucleotides agree with TRBD1. In germline, CDR1 is MNHEY, CDR2 SMNVEV (reference sequence). V shed 5 bases, J shed 4 bases, and the junction held 16 bases outside the gene matches. This CDR3 is built from 17 residues. The CDR3 region has the DNA TGTGCCAGCAGTCAAAACCGACAGGGAGCCCCAGTCTATGGCTACACCTTC. The encoded protein is CASSQNRQGAPVYGYTF.

This rearrangement joins TRBV18 to TRBJ1-1; 12 positions agree with TRBD1. Germline loops: CDR1 KGHSH, CDR2 LQKENI. The trim removed 5 bases at V and 4 bases at J, leaving 14 bases unmatched. The CDR3 is 18 amino acids. The CDR3 DNA is TGTGCCAGCTCAGCGCTCACGGGACAGGGGGCTGAGGGCACTGAAGCTTTCTTT. Protein sequence: CASSALTGQGAEGTEAFF.

The chain combines TRBV28 with TRBJ2-1; TRBD1 matches at 9 bases. The CDR3 is made up of 17 amino acids. The trim removed 6 bases at V and 4 bases at J, leaving 13 bases unmatched. The germline V gene has CDR1 MDHEN and CDR2 SYDVKM. The CDR3 bases are TGTGCCAGCAGACCTTCCCAGGGACAGGGCACTTACAATGAGCAGTTCTTC. It codes for CASRPSQGQGTYNEQFF. The full variable domain, rest sourced from reference TRBV28 and TRBJ2-1, is DVKVTQSSRYLVKRTGEKVFLECVQDMDHENMFWYRQDPGLGLRLIYFSYDVKMKEKGDIPEGYSVSREKKERFSLILESASTNQTSMYLCASRPSQGQGTYNEQFFGPGTRLTVL.

The chain has TRBV5-4 and TRBJ2-6; possible D gene TRBD2, 6 bases. Per germline, CDR1 SGHNT and CDR2 YYREEE (reference sequence). CDR3 size: 16 residues. V lost 1 base to trimming and J lost 0 bases, with 8 bases between them. The CDR3 here is CASSLFGGSGANVLTF. CDR3 DNA sequence: TGTGCCAGCAGCTTGTTCGGGGGCTCTGGGGCCAACGTCCTGACTTTC. Looking up the rest from reference TRBV5-4 and TRBJ2-6 gives the full variable domain: ETGVTQSPTHLIKTRGQQVTLRCSSQSGHNTVSWYQQALGQGPQFIFQYYREEENGRGNFPPRFSGLQFPNYSSELNVNALELDDSALYLCASSLFGGSGANVLTFGAGSRLTVL.

The chain uses TRBV28 and TRBJ1-2; 8 bases map to TRBD1. Germline lookup yields CDR1 MDHEN and CDR2 SYDVKM. The CDR3 covers 14 residues. The V and J ends lost 5 bases and 4 bases, in that order; junction bases with no gene match: 6. The CDR3: CASSAGGGSYGYTF. The CDR3 DNA is TGTGCCAGCAGTGCAGGGGGCGGTAGCTATGGCTACACCTTC.

The chain joins TRBV6-5 to TRBJ1-5; TRBD1 might be the D (5 bases). CDR1 and CDR2 from the germline V gene are MNHEY and SVGAGI. The CDR3 covers 14 residues. Trimming stripped 7 bases from V and 3 bases from J, with 13 bases between. Written as DNA, the CDR3 is TGTGCCAGCACTGTTGGAGGGACCAATCAGCCCCAGCATTTT. Amino acid sequence: CASTVGGTNQPQHF.

This chain joins TRBV5-6 and TRBJ1-1, with D unresolved. The CDR3 has 15 residues. Germline CDR1 is SGHDT and CDR2 is YYEEEE. The V end lost 2 bases, the J end lost 4 bases, and 15 bases lay between the germline ends. The DNA of the CDR3 is TGTGCCAGCAGCTTACCCGGGGTCCGAGGCACTGAAGCTTTCTTT. Protein product: CASSLPGVRGTEAFF.

V gene TRBV6-1 combines with J gene TRBJ2-7; 7 nucleotides agree with TRBD2. After removal of 3 bases from V and 2 bases from J, the junction contained 10 bases not matched to a gene. Germline values: CDR1 MNHNS, CDR2 SASEGT. CDR3 length: 16 amino acids. The CDR3 coding sequence is TGTGCCAGCAGTGATCTAGAGAGGCTAGCGGCCTACGAGCAGTACTTC. Protein product: CASSDLERLAAYEQYF.

The CDR3 reads CSVVPGGRDGMQFF. CDR3 nucleotide sequence: TGCAGCGTTGTTCCGGGAGGTCGGGACGGGATGCAGTTCTTC. The chain carries TRBV29-1 and TRBJ2-1; TRBD2 matches at 7 bases. Germline CDR1 and CDR2: SQVTM and ANQGSEA. The CDR3 has 14 amino acids. J lost 12 bases, V lost 4 bases, and 15 bases had no gene match.